These T cell receptor beta chains were read from a single sample in a study of cytotoxic CD8 clonotypes in ibrutinib-treated CLL. Repertoires were generated with immunoSEQ multiplex PCR, while TCRdb's copy carries only in-frame clones and drops some. Of more than 110,000 clones listed, 76% are singletons. The input for sequencing was PBMCs, taken after 24 months of ibrutinib treatment. Receptors were obtained from a human donor with chronic lymphocytic leukemia. Both conserved end residues are part of each CDR3. D genes are given only for firm matches. Rows give clone size only sometimes, using once, few, many, or a class for an expanded clone.

d_gene	j_gene	abundance	v_gene	CDR3nt	CDR3aa
NA	TRBJ1-1	NA	TRBV30	TGTGCCTGGAGTGTGGGTGGGGCGGCTTTCTTT	CAWSVGGAAFF
TRBD1	TRBJ2-7	few	TRBV7-2	TGTGCCAGCAGCTCGACAGGGGGACCCTACGAGCAGTACTTC	CASSSTGGPYEQYF
TRBD1	TRBJ2-4	once	TRBV5-4	TGTGCCAGCAGCTACAGGGGAGCCAAAAACATTCAGTACTTC	CASSYRGAKNIQYF
TRBD1	TRBJ1-2	NA	TRBV29-1	TGCAGCGTTGAGGTCTGGGACAGGGCCTATGGCTACACCTTC	CSVEVWDRAYGYTF
NA	TRBJ1-2	NA	TRBV28	TGTGCCAGCAGTTTGCATACCGACGGGAACTATGGCTACACCTTC	CASSLHTDGNYGYTF
NA	TRBJ1-1	NA	TRBV5-1	TGCGCCAGCAGCTTGCGGCCGGGTCCCAACACTGAAGCTTTCTTT	CASSLRPGPNTEAFF
NA	TRBJ1-4	NA	TRBV19	TGTGCCAGTAGTATAGGAACCGGCGGCGGAAAACTGTTTTTT	CASSIGTGGGKLFF
TRBD1	TRBJ1-2	many	TRBV4-3	TGCGCCAGCAGCCAACAGGGGGGTGACTATGGCTACACCTTC	CASSQQGGDYGYTF
TRBD2	TRBJ2-7	NA	TRBV11-3	TGTGCCAGCAGCTTAGGGGGTAGCGGGACGCACGAGCAGTACTTC	CASSLGGSGTHEQYF
NA	TRBJ1-5	NA	TRBV5-8	TGTGCCAGCAGCTCGGGGTCCGCTAGTGGCAATCAGCCCCAGCATTTT	CASSSGSASGNQPQHF
TRBD1	TRBJ1-5	NA	TRBV7-9	TGTGCCAGCAGCTCCCCCCCCGGGACAGGGAATAGCAATCAGCCCCAGCATTTT	CASSSPPGTGNSNQPQHF
NA	TRBJ1-5	few	TRBV18	TGTGCCAGCTCACCAACCAGGGCCCAGCCCCAGCATTTT	CASSPTRAQPQHF
NA	TRBJ2-5	once	TRBV29-1	TGCAGCGTCCCCGACTCCCCAGAGACCCAGTACTTC	CSVPDSPETQYF
NA	TRBJ1-5	NA	TRBV5-4	TGTGCCAGCAGCTTGGACGGAGGGAGGAAGCCCCAGCATTTT	CASSLDGGRKPQHF
TRBD1	TRBJ1-5	few	TRBV28	TGTGCCAGCAGTTTTAGGACAGGGGGCAATCAGCCCCAGCATTTT	CASSFRTGGNQPQHF
NA	TRBJ2-4	NA	TRBV6-5	TGTGCCAGCAGAATGGGCCGTAAAAACATTCAGTACTTC	CASRMGRKNIQYF
NA	TRBJ2-7	NA	TRBV10-3	TGTGCCATCAGGTCCGGGACCCCAGGGACCTACGAGCAGTACTTC	CAIRSGTPGTYEQYF
NA	TRBJ2-3	NA	TRBV7-9	TGTGCCAGCAGTTCCTGGTCCGGGGTCGCTATCACAGATACGCAGTATTTT	CASSSWSGVAITDTQYF
NA	TRBJ2-7	NA	TRBV11-3	TGTGCCAGCAGCCAAGAACAGGGCGAGCAGTACTTC	CASSQEQGEQYF
TRBD1	TRBJ1-3	few	TRBV5-1	TGCGCCAGCAGCCCACGGACAGGCGGAAACACCATATATTTT	CASSPRTGGNTIYF
NA	TRBJ2-7	NA	TRBV5-4	TGTGCCAGCAAAACGGACAGCGGACCCTACGAGCAGTACTTC	CASKTDSGPYEQYF
NA	TRBJ2-5	NA	TRBV15	TGTGCCACCAGCACCCCGGGGGAGACCCAGTACTTC	CATSTPGETQYF
TRBD1	TRBJ2-3	NA	TRBV11-3	TGTGCCAGCAGCGCAGGGGGAACCTCGGCGAATTTT	CASSAGGTSANF
NA	TRBJ2-5	NA	TRBV7-9	TGTGCCAGCAGCTTGGGCCCCCAAGAGACCCAGTACTTC	CASSLGPQETQYF
NA	TRBJ1-1	NA	TRBV20-1	TGCAGTGCTGGCGACTGGGGGGAAGCTTTCTTT	CSAGDWGEAFF
NA	TRBJ2-5	NA	TRBV6-4	TGTGCCAGCAGTGATAGGGCGGTCCGAGAGACCCAGTACTTC	CASSDRAVRETQYF
NA	TRBJ2-1	NA	TRBV28	TGTGCCAGCAGTCGCGGAGGCCAAGGGGGGTACAATGAGCAGTTCTTC	CASSRGGQGGYNEQFF
TRBD2	TRBJ2-3	NA	TRBV28	TGTGCCAGCAGCAGAGCGGGGGCCCCCACAGATACGCAGTATTTT	CASSRAGAPTDTQYF